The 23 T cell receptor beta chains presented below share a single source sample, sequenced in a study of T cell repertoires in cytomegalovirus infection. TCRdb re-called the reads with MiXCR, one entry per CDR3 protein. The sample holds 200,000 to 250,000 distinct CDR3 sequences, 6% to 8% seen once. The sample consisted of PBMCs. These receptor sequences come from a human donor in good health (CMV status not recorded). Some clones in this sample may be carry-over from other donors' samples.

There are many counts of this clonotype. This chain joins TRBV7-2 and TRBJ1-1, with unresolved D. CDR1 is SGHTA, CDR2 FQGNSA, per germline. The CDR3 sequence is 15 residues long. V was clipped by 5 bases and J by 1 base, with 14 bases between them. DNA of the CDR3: TGTGCCAGCAGCAGAACTCAGGTATCGAACACTGAAGCTTTCTTT. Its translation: CASSRTQVSNTEAFF.

CDR3 in amino acids: CASSYRQISNEKLFF. The CDR3 nucleotides read TGTGCCAGCAGCTACCGACAGATTTCGAATGAAAAACTGTTTTTT. The chain employs TRBV13 and TRBJ1-4; D is possibly TRBD1 (5 bases). The CDR3 contains 15 residues. Germline V gene data show CDR1 as PRHDT and CDR2 as FYEKMQ (reference sequence). The V end lost 4 bases, the J end lost 5 bases, and 14 bases lay between the germline ends.

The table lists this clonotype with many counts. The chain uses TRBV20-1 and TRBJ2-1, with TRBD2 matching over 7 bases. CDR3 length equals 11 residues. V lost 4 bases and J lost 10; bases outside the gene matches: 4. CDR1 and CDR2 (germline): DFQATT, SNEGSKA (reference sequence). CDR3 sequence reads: CSAKRGGEQFF. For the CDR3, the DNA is TGCAGTGCTAAGCGGGGCGGGGAGCAGTTCTTC.

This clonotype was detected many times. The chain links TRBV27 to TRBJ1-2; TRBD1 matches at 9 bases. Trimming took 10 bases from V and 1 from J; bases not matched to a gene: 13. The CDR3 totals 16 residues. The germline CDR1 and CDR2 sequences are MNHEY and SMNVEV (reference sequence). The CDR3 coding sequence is TGTGCCACCAAATTACAGGGGGCCGGGGATAACTATGGCTACACCTTC. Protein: CATKLQGAGDNYGYTF.

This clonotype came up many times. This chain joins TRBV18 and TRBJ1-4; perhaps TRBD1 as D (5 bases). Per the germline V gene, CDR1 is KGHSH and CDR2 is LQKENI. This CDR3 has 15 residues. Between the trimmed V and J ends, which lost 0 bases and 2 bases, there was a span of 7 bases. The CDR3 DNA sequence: TGTGCCAGCTCACCACCTCGGGGGACTAATGAAAAACTGTTTTTT. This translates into CASSPPRGTNEKLFF.

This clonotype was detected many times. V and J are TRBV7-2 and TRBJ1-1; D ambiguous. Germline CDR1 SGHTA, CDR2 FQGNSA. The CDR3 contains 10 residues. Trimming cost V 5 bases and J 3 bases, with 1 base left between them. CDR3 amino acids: CASSHTEAFF. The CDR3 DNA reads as TGTGCCAGCAGCCACACTGAAGCTTTCTTT.

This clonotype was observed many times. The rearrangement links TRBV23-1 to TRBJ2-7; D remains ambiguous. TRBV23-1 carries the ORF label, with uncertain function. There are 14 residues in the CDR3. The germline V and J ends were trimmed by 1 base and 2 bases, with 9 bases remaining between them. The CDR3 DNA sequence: TGCGCCAGCAGTCAATTCTACAGAGCCTACGAGCAGTACTTC. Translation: CASSQFYRAYEQYF.

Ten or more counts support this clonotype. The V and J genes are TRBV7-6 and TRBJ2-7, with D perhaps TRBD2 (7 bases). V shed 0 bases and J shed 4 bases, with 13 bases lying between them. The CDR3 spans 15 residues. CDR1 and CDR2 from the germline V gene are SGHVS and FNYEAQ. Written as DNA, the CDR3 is TGTGCCAGCAGCTTAGCGGGCGGGGGCCCGTACGAGCAGTACTTC. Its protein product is CASSLAGGGPYEQYF.

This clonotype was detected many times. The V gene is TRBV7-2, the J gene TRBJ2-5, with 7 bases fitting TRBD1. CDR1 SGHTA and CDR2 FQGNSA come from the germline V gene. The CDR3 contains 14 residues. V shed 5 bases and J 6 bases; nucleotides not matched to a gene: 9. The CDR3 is CASSLTTGYKTQYF. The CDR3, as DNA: TGTGCCAGCAGCCTGACGACAGGGTACAAGACCCAGTACTTC.

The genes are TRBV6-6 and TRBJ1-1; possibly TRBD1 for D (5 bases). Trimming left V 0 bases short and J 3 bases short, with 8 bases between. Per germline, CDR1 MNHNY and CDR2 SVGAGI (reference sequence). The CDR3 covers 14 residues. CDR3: CASSYSTADTEAFF. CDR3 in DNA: TGTGCCAGCAGTTACTCGACAGCGGACACTGAAGCTTTCTTT.

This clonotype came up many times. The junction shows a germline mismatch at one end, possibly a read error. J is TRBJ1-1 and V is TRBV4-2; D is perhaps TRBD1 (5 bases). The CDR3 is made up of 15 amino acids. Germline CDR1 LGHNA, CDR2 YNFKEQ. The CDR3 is CTSSQVLGGGTEAFF. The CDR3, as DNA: TGTACCAGCAGCCAAGTTTTGGGGGGAGGCACTGAAGCTTTCTTT.

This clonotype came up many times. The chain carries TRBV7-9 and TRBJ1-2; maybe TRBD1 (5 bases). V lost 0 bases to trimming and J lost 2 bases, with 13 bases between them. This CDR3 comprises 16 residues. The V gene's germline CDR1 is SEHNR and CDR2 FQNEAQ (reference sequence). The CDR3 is CASSLAVSPGNYGYTF. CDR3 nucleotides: TGTGCCAGCAGCTTAGCCGTGAGTCCAGGGAACTATGGCTACACCTTC.

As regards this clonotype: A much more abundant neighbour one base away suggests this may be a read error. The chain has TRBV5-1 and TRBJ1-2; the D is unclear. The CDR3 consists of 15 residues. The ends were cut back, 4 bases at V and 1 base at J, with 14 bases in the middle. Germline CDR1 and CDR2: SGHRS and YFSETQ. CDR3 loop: CASSTPASFNYGYTF. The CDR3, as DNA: TGCGCCAGCAGCACTCCGGCCAGCTTTAACTATGGCTACACCTTC.

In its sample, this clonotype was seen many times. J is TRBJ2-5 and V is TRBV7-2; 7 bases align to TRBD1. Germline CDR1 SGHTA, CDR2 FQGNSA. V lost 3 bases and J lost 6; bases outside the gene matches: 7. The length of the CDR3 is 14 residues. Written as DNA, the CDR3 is TGTGCCAGCAGCTTGACAGGGTCGGGAAAGACCCAGTACTTC. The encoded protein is CASSLTGSGKTQYF. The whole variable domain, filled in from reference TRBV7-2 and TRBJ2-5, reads GAGVSQSPSNKVTEKGKDVELRCDPISGHTALYWYRQSLGQGLEFLIYFQGNSAPDKSGLPSDRFSAERTGGSVSTLTIQRTQQEDSAVYLCASSLTGSGKTQYFGPGTRLLVL.

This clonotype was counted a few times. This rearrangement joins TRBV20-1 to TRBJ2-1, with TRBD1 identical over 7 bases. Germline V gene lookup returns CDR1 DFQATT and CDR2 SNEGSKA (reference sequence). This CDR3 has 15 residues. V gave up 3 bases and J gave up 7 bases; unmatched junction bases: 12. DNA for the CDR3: TGCAGTGCTAGTAATCCCCAGGGGGTTAGAAATGAGCAGTTCTTC. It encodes CSASNPQGVRNEQFF.

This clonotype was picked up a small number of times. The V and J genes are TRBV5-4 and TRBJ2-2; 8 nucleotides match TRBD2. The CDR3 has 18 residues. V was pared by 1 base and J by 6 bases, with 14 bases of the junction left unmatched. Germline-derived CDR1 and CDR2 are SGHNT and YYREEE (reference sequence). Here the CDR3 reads CASSLPPGGGTKPGELFF. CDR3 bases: TGTGCCAGCAGCTTGCCCCCCGGCGGGGGGACTAAACCCGGGGAGCTGTTTTTT.

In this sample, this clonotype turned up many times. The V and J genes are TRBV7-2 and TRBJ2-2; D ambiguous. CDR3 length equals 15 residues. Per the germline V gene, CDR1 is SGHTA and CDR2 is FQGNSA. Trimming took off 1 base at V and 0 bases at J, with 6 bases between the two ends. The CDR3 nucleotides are TGTGCCAGCAGCTTAGAGGTGACGAACACCGGGGAGCTGTTTTTT. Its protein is CASSLEVTNTGELFF.

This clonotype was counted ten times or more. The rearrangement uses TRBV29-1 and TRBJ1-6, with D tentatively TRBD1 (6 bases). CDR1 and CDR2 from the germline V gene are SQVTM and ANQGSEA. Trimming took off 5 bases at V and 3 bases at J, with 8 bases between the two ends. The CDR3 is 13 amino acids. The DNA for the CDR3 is TGCAGCGTTAGGACAGACTATAATTCACCCCTCCACTTT. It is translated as CSVRTDYNSPLHF.

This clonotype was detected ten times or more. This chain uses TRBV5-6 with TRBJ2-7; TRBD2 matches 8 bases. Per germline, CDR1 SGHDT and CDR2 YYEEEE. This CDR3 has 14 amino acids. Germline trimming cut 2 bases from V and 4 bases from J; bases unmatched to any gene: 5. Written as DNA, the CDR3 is TGTGCCAGCAGCTTAGCACTAGCGGAGTACGAGCAGTACTTC. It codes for CASSLALAEYEQYF.

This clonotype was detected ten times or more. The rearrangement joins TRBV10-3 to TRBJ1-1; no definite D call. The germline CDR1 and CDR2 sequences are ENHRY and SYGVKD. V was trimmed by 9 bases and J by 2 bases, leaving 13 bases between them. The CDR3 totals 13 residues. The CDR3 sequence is CAMRSGVNTEAFF. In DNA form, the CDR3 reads TGTGCCATGAGATCGGGTGTTAACACTGAAGCTTTCTTT.

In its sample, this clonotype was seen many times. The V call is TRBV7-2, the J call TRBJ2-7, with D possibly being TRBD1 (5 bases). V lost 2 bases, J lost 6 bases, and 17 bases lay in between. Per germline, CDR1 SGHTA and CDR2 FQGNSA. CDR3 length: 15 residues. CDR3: CASSLTTVMGREQYF. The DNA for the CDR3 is TGTGCCAGCAGCTTAACGACAGTCATGGGTCGCGAGCAGTACTTC.

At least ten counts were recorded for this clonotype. CDR3 nucleotides: TGCAGTGCTAGAGATACCTCGGGAGGGACCATATATTTT. As protein: CSARDTSGGTIYF. The chain uses TRBV20-1 and TRBJ1-3; D is unclear. This CDR3 comprises 13 residues. V was trimmed by 0 bases and J by 10 bases, leaving 13 bases between them. Germline CDR1 reads DFQATT; CDR2 reads SNEGSKA (reference sequence).

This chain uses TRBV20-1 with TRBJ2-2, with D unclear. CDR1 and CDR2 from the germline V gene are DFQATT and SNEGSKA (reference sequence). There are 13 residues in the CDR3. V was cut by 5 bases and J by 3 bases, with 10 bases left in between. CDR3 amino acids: CSAPSPYTGELFF. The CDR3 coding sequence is TGCAGTGCTCCGTCTCCCTACACCGGGGAGCTGTTTTTT.